The rows below give T cell receptor beta chains drawn from one sample of a study of neoadjuvant anti-PD-1 for oral cavity cancer. Repertoires were generated with immunoSEQ multiplex PCR, while TCRdb's copy carries only in-frame clones and drops some. This table has 14,000 to 15,000 clones, approximately 40% appearing once. The sample was tumor tissue, taken after nivolumab (anti-PD-1) treatment. The receptors were sampled from a person aged 35-79 years with oral cavity squamous cell carcinoma. Each CDR3 is given with its conserved first and last residue. The D gene is left open where the match is weak. The size entry is marked missing in some rows and otherwise reads once, few, many or a size class.

D,size,J,V,CDR3,DNA
-,-,TRBJ2-3,TRBV21-1,CASGFSRGHGTDTQYF,TGTGCCAGCGGCTTCTCCAGGGGGCATGGCACAGATACGCAGTATTTT
TRBD2,-,TRBJ2-3,TRBV11-3,CASSVSGGSTDTQYF,TGTGCCAGCAGCGTTAGCGGGGGCAGCACAGATACGCAGTATTTT
TRBD2,-,TRBJ2-1,TRBV2,CASSVGRGDYNEQFF,TGTGCCAGCAGTGTGGGGCGGGGGGATTACAATGAGCAGTTCTTC
-,-,TRBJ2-7,TRBV7-9,CASSSGTGSYEQYF,TGTGCCAGCAGCTCAGGCACCGGTTCCTACGAGCAGTACTTC
-,-,TRBJ1-2,TRBV4-3,CASSQDRRYGNYGYTF,TGCGCCAGCAGCCAAGATAGGCGGTACGGGAACTATGGCTACACCTTC
TRBD2,-,TRBJ2-7,TRBV7-2,CASSFQGTRRYEQYF,TGTGCCAGCAGCTTCCAAGGGACTAGGCGCTACGAGCAGTACTTC
-,-,TRBJ2-3,TRBV2,CASSEQGTVDTQYF,TGTGCCAGCAGTGAACAGGGGACGGTAGATACGCAGTATTTT
-,-,TRBJ1-4,TRBV30,CAWEDGGENEKLFF,TGTGCCTGGGAAGACGGGGGTGAGAATGAAAAACTGTTTTTT
TRBD1,-,TRBJ2-7,TRBV7-2,CASSARQGAYEQYF,TGTGCCAGCAGCGCCCGACAGGGGGCTTACGAGCAGTACTTC
-,-,TRBJ1-4,TRBV19,CASSIRTAANEKLFF,TGTGCCAGTAGTATCCGGACAGCAGCTAATGAAAAACTGTTTTTT
-,-,TRBJ1-5,TRBV12-2,CASRPTTDSFSNQPQHF,TGTGCAAGTCGCCCGACGACGGACAGTTTTAGCAATCAGCCCCAGCATTTT
-,-,TRBJ2-7,TRBV4-3,CASSQDHEQYF,TGCGCCAGCAGCCAAGACCACGAGCAGTACTTC
-,few,TRBJ1-5,TRBV11-2,CASSLAGDSPQHF,TGTGCCAGCAGCTTAGCGGGGGACTCGCCCCAGCATTTT
TRBD1,-,TRBJ2-7,TRBV5-4,CASSHRTGMNEQYF,TGCGCCAGCAGCCACCGGACAGGGATGAACGAGCAGTACTTC
-,once,TRBJ2-3,TRBV30,CAWRESLLATDTQYF,TGTGCCTGGAGGGAGTCTTTGCTAGCTACAGATACGCAGTATTTT
-,many,TRBJ1-1,TRBV12-5,CASGRVDTEAFF,TGTGCTAGTGGCCGGGTTGACACTGAAGCTTTCTTT
TRBD1,few,TRBJ1-1,TRBV29-1,CSVEDVQGTEAFF,TGCAGCGTTGAAGACGTACAGGGGACTGAAGCTTTCTTT
TRBD2,-,TRBJ2-5,TRBV5-4,CASSLRTSGGGETQYF,TGTGCCAGCAGCTTGAGGACTAGCGGGGGTGGAGAGACCCAGTACTTC
TRBD1,medium-sized,TRBJ1-4,TRBV10-3,CAIRMGTAENEKLFF,TGTGCCATCAGGATGGGGACAGCTGAAAATGAAAAACTGTTTTTT
-,-,TRBJ2-7,TRBV5-1,CASSLDIIGGASNEQYF,TGCGCCAGCAGCTTGGATATTATTGGGGGCGCTTCGAACGAGCAGTACTTC
TRBD2,few,TRBJ2-2,TRBV9,CASSVAGGVSGELFF,TGTGCCAGCAGCGTAGCTGGGGGGGTATCCGGGGAGCTGTTTTTT
-,-,TRBJ1-5,TRBV19,CASSIDGYNQPQHF,TGTGCCAGTAGTATCGATGGATACAATCAGCCCCAGCATTTT
-,few,TRBJ2-2,TRBV7-8,CASSSRAGLNTGELFF,TGTGCCAGCAGCTCGAGGGCAGGGTTGAACACCGGGGAGCTGTTTTTT
TRBD2,few,TRBJ2-3,TRBV6-4,CASSDSSGGTDTQYF,TGTGCCAGCAGTGACTCGAGCGGGGGCACAGATACGCAGTATTTT
-,-,TRBJ2-5,TRBV11-2,CASSLATAGETQYF,TGTGCCAGCAGCTTAGCGACGGCGGGGGAGACCCAGTACTTC
-,few,TRBJ2-1,TRBV10-3,CAISGLGGNEQFF,TGTGCCATCAGCGGGCTTGGGGGCAATGAGCAGTTCTTC
-,-,TRBJ2-3,TRBV6-5,CASSYKGPTDTQYF,TGTGCCAGCAGTTACAAGGGGCCCACAGATACGCAGTATTTT
-,few,TRBJ1-1,TRBV30,CAWSPGGSAFF,TGTGCCTGGAGCCCCGGGGGATCGGCTTTCTTT
-,once,TRBJ1-1,TRBV10-2,CASSEGDLGTEAFF,TGCGCCAGCAGTGAGGGGGATCTGGGGACTGAAGCTTTCTTT
-,few,TRBJ2-2,TRBV15,CATSGYRATGELFF,TGTGCCACCAGCGGCTACAGAGCTACCGGGGAGCTGTTTTTT
-,-,TRBJ2-5,TRBV7-6,CASSPHYGQYF,TGTGCCAGCAGCCCTCACTATGGCCAGTACTTC
-,medium-sized,TRBJ1-1,TRBV5-6,CASSRALALAEAFF,TGTGCCAGCAGCCGGGCCCTAGCATTAGCTGAAGCTTTCTTT
TRBD1,-,TRBJ1-2,TRBV28,CASSLWGTGDYTF,TGTGCCAGCAGTTTATGGGGGACAGGGGACTACACCTTC
-,few,TRBJ2-5,TRBV7-6,CASSARGEAQYF,TGTGCCAGCAGCGCCAGGGGTGAGGCCCAGTACTTC
-,-,TRBJ2-2,TRBV19,CASSMIMLLNTGELFF,TGTGCCAGTAGTATGATAATGCTCCTAAACACCGGGGAGCTGTTTTTT
TRBD2,-,TRBJ2-7,TRBV2,CASLKTVTSVYEQYF,TGTGCCAGCCTCAAAACAGTGACTAGCGTCTACGAGCAGTACTTC
-,many,TRBJ1-5,TRBV28,CASRSPKGGLLNQPQHF,TGTGCCAGCCGCTCACCTAAGGGAGGCCTACTCAATCAGCCCCAGCATTTT
TRBD2,few,TRBJ2-5,TRBV6-5,CASSPGLAWKTQYF,TGTGCCAGCAGTCCGGGACTAGCGTGGAAGACCCAGTACTTC
-,-,TRBJ1-2,TRBV20-1,CSARIYGYTF,TGCAGTGCTAGAATCTATGGCTACACCTTC
-,-,TRBJ2-1,TRBV5-1,CASSRRLGVGYEQFF,TGCGCCAGCAGCCGGCGGTTAGGAGTGGGGTATGAGCAGTTCTTC
-,-,TRBJ2-1,TRBV19,CASSWGARNEQFF,TGTGCCAGTAGTTGGGGGGCAAGGAATGAGCAGTTCTTC
TRBD1,-,TRBJ1-1,TRBV25-1,CASEEDRGYGAAFF,TGTGCCAGCGAAGAGGACAGGGGGTATGGTGCGGCTTTCTTT
TRBD1,-,TRBJ1-2,TRBV7-9,CASSLAYQGVHGYTF,TGTGCCAGCAGCTTAGCCTATCAGGGGGTACATGGCTACACCTTC
TRBD1,-,TRBJ2-1,TRBV7-9,CASSSLWTGGNEQFF,TGTGCCAGCAGCTCGCTCTGGACAGGGGGGAATGAGCAGTTCTTC
TRBD1,-,TRBJ2-2,TRBV14,CASSQTGTANTGELFF,TGTGCCAGCAGCCAGACCGGGACAGCAAACACCGGGGAGCTGTTTTTT
TRBD2,-,TRBJ2-7,TRBV5-8,CASSFGLAGDYEQYF,TGTGCCAGCAGTTTTGGACTAGCGGGGGACTACGAGCAGTACTTC
-,-,TRBJ2-3,TRBV10-3,CAISEWGLDTQYF,TGTGCCATCAGTGAGTGGGGATTGGATACGCAGTATTTT
-,once,TRBJ1-3,TRBV15,CATSSHRGSGNTIYF,TGTGCCACCAGCAGCCATAGGGGATCTGGAAACACCATATATTTT
-,-,TRBJ2-2,TRBV5-1,CASSLGQNTGELFF,TGCGCCAGCAGCTTGGGACAGAACACCGGGGAGCTGTTTTTT
-,few,TRBJ1-5,TRBV10-1,CASSEDRNQPQHF,TGCGCCAGCAGTGAAGACAGAAATCAGCCCCAGCATTTT
-,-,TRBJ1-4,TRBV4-1,CASSQGGPVPEKLFF,TGCGCCAGCAGCCAAGGAGGTCCAGTGCCTGAAAAACTGTTTTTT
TRBD2,once,TRBJ2-3,TRBV7-9,CASSPGGAGRSSTDTQYF,TGTGCCAGCAGCCCCGGGGGAGCGGGGCGCTCTAGCACAGATACGCAGTATTTT
-,once,TRBJ2-1,TRBV5-1,CASSLAEGYNEQFF,TGCGCCAGCAGCTTGGCCGAGGGATATAATGAGCAGTTCTTC
-,-,TRBJ2-1,TRBV15,CATSRAVGSNEQFF,TGTGCCACCAGCAGAGCAGTCGGATCAAATGAGCAGTTCTTC
-,-,TRBJ1-5,TRBV21-1,CASRTGDHQPQHF,TGTGCCAGCAGGACAGGGGATCACCAGCCCCAGCATTTT
-,few,TRBJ2-3,TRBV5-1,CASTVTGGVSTDTQYF,TGCGCCAGCACCGTAACTGGGGGCGTCAGCACAGATACGCAGTATTTT
-,-,TRBJ1-4,TRBV2,CASTGRGNEKLFF,TGTGCCAGCACCGGCAGGGGAAATGAAAAACTGTTTTTT
TRBD1,-,TRBJ2-3,TRBV28,CAIRTGLSTDTQYF,TGTGCCATCAGGACAGGGCTCAGCACAGATACGCAGTATTTT
-,-,TRBJ2-1,TRBV6-5,CASSYRAYLDEQFF,TGTGCCAGCAGTTATCGAGCCTATCTCGATGAGCAGTTCTTC